This TCR beta chain was sequenced for a study of blood T cells in healthy people across ages. Germline CDR1 is LGHNA and CDR2 is YNFKEQ. V lost 1 base and J lost 9; bases outside the gene matches: 5. This CDR3 spans 16 amino acids. Sample-barcoded 5' priming and a J-beta primer mix drove a second PCR of 7 to 11 cycles. TCRdb used MiXCR to reprocess the 5' RACE reads, holding one entry per CDR3 protein. The repertoire holds 1.5 million to 2 million distinct CDR3 sequences, with roughly 50% as singletons. Regarding this clonotype: Its antigen remains unidentified.

Broader study findings: A roughly linear age-dependent decrease characterized TCR beta diversity per million T cells. A greater number of naive CD4+ cells and higher diversity distinguished long-lived donors from aged donors. There was a strong correlation between TCR beta diversity and naive T cell percentage.

The study recruited healthy Caucasian donors from Russia who were aged about 6 to 95. J is TRBJ1-6 and V is TRBV4-2, with 11 nucleotides matching TRBD1. The origin of this receptor is a woman between 40 and 55 years old in good health. The sample taken for sequencing was blood. The DNA of the CDR3 is TGTGCCAGCAGCCAAGGATTGGGACAGGGGGTTTCACCCCTCCACTTT. Amino acid sequence: CASSQGLGQGVSPLHF.